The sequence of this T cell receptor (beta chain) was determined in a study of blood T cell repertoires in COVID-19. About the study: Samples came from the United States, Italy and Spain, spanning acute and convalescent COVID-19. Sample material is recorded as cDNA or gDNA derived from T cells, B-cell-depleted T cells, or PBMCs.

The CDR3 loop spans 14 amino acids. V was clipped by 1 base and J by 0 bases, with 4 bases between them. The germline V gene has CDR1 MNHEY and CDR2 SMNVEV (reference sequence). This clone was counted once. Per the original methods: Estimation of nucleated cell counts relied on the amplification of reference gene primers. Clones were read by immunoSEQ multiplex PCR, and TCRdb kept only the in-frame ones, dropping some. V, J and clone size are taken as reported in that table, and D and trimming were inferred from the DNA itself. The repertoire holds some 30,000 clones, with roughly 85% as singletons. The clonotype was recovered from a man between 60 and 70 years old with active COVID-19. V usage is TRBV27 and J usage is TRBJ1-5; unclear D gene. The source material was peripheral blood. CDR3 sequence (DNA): TGTGCCAGCAGTTTATTTTATAGCAATCAGCCCCAGCATTTT. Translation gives CASSLFYSNQPQHF.